This TCR beta chain was recovered during a study of blood T cells in healthy people across ages. This CDR3 comprises 17 residues. CDR1 and CDR2 from the germline V gene are MGHRA and YSYEKL. Trimming removed 0 bases from V and 8 bases from J, with 22 bases in between. A sample-barcoded 5' primer and a J-beta primer mix were used in a second PCR of roughly 7 to 11 cycles. A single record per CDR3 protein comes from TCRdb applying MiXCR to the 5' RACE reads. The sample yields fewer than 2,000,000 distinct CDR3 sequences, about 32% seen once. Overall study results and limits: Calculation of diversity from one million T cells yielded estimates considered to be underestimates.

Comment on this clonotype: What it binds is not known.

This TCR derives from a woman between 25 and 40 years old in good health. Sequenced input: blood. The chain carries TRBV4-1 and TRBJ1-2, with a weak D call TRBD1 (6 bases). CDR3 amino acids: CASSQDRVAGQGSGYTF. The CDR3 bases are TGCGCCAGCAGCCAAGATCGGGTGGCGGGGCAGGGGTCGGGCTACACCTTC.